What follows is one T cell receptor beta chain and its context. The junction departs from germline at one end; a sequencing error may be responsible. The table came from immunoSEQ multiplex PCR; TCRdb's copy has only in-frame clones and leaves some out. The table lists 40,000 to 45,000 clones, roughly 90% of them singletons, with roughly 14% in the top ten. In germline, CDR1 is SSHAT, CDR2 FNYEAQ (reference sequence). The CDR3 runs 13 residues. The data belong to a study of OX40 agonist ivuxolimab in advanced cancers. The sample was CD4+ or CD8+ T cells sorted from blood, taken in a trial of the OX40 agonist ivuxolimab. This sequence originates from an adult with an advanced solid tumor such as melanoma, head and neck, liver or kidney cancer. The J gene is TRBJ2-1, the V gene TRBV7-7; D unclear. Written as DNA, the CDR3 is TGTGCTAGCAGCTTAGAGTGGAAGGGTGAGCAGTTCTTC. This codes for CASSLEWKGEQFF. The whole variable domain, filled in from reference TRBV7-7 and TRBJ2-1, reads GAGVSQSPRYKVTKRGQDVTLRCDPISSHATLYWYQQALGQGPEFLTYFNYEAQPDKSGLPSDRFSAERPEGSISTLTIQRTEQRDSAMYRCASSLEWKGEQFFGPGTRLTVL.